The T cell receptor (beta chain) described here comes from a study of Ad26.COV2.S vaccination and SARS-CoV-2 variants. Study background: It was the COV1001 Ad26.COV2.S trial arm that included the donor. Once or twice, 56 days apart, Ad26.COV2.S was delivered intramuscularly. Study results and caveats: Considerable breadth of spike-specific CD8+ and CD4+ T cell responses has reportedly been documented following vaccination.

Germline CDR1 ENHRY, CDR2 SYGVKD. The ends lost 5 bases at V and 10 bases at J; junction bases unmatched: 5. This CDR3 is built from 14 residues. Treatment here: 15 to 20 received Ad26.COV2.S at low or high dose, single or two shots; 5 received placebo; per-sample allocation not given. Vaccine and placebo recipients were sampled on day 63 after the first injection. This clone was seen more than once but under ten times. The antigen is not known. Sequencing was performed with immunoSEQ multiplex PCR; in TCRdb, only in-frame clones are kept and a portion is missing. Among around 420,000 clones, 88% were seen once, and the ten largest hold around 3.6%.

The V gene is TRBV10-3, the J gene TRBJ1-6; 10 bases align to TRBD1. The clonotype was recovered from a person aged 18-65 years who received the Ad26.COV2.S COVID-19 vaccine or a placebo. The sample was peripheral blood, taken in a trial of Ad26.COV2.S vaccine versus placebo. CDR3 sequence reads: CAISPDRGRSPLHF. The CDR3, as DNA: TGTGCCATCAGTCCGGACAGGGGGAGATCACCCCTCCACTTT.